A selection of T cell receptor beta chains follows, all from one sample in a study of cytomegalovirus exposure and HLA in healthy donors. Data came from immunoSEQ multiplex PCR; TCRdb stores just in-frame clones and leaves some out. The sample lists over 85,000 clones, around 82% occurring once. Sample: PBMCs. These receptors were obtained from a man aged 40-55 years in good health and CMV-seronegative. The CDR3 runs from the conserved cysteine through the conserved F or W. D genes are given only for firm matches. Where a row states a size, it is once, few, many or the class of an expanded clone; other rows omit it.

clone size	D gene	V gene	J gene	CDR3 protein	CDR3 DNA
few	NA	TRBV29-1	TRBJ2-2	CSVRGGHNTGELFF	TGCAGCGTTCGCGGGGGCCACAACACCGGGGAGCTGTTTTTT
NA	NA	TRBV7-8	TRBJ2-3	CASRWSGSTDTQYF	TGTGCCAGCAGGTGGAGCGGGAGCACAGATACGCAGTATTTT
few	TRBD1	TRBV25-1	TRBJ1-4	CASGTGTGFEKLFF	TGTGCCAGCGGTACCGGGACAGGGTTTGAAAAACTGTTTTTT
NA	TRBD2	TRBV9	TRBJ2-2	CASSAGTSVNGELFF	TGTGCCAGCAGCGCCGGGACTAGCGTTAACGGGGAGCTGTTTTTT
NA	TRBD1	TRBV28	TRBJ2-7	CASNKGQGSYEQYF	TGTGCCAGCAATAAGGGACAGGGGTCCTACGAGCAGTACTTC
NA	NA	TRBV11-2	TRBJ2-7	CASSSFYEQYF	TGTGCCAGCAGTTCATTCTACGAGCAGTACTTC
few	NA	TRBV6-5	TRBJ2-1	CASSYYSGGGDEQFF	TGTGCCAGCAGTTACTATAGCGGAGGAGGGGATGAGCAGTTCTTC
NA	TRBD2	TRBV6-5	TRBJ2-1	CASRGGVEQFF	TGTGCCAGCAGGGGGGGGGTTGAGCAGTTCTTC
NA	TRBD1	TRBV9	TRBJ2-5	CASSVRGDGQGSETQYF	TGTGCCAGCAGCGTCCGAGGTGATGGACAGGGTAGCGAGACCCAGTACTTC
NA	NA	TRBV5-6	TRBJ2-1	CASSPPGLAGYNEQFF	TGTGCCAGCAGCCCCCCCGGGCTGGCGGGTTACAATGAGCAGTTCTTC
few	TRBD1	TRBV23-1	TRBJ1-2	CASSQSRQGAELIGYTF	TGCGCCAGCAGTCAATCCCGGCAGGGGGCTGAGTTAATTGGCTACACCTTC
NA	NA	TRBV5-4	TRBJ2-3	CASSFGGLRTDTQYF	TGTGCCAGCAGCTTCGGAGGGTTAAGGACAGATACGCAGTATTTT
NA	NA	TRBV10-3	TRBJ2-1	CAISLAGTTYNEQFF	TGTGCCATCAGCCTGGCCGGGACAACATACAATGAGCAGTTCTTC
NA	NA	TRBV7-3	TRBJ2-7	CASSPKGGGSYEQCF	TGTGCCAGCAGCCCAAAAGGGGGAGGGTCCTACGAGCAGTGCTTC
NA	TRBD1	TRBV7-9	TRBJ1-4	CASSLGTVNEKLFF	TGTGCCAGCAGCTTGGGGACAGTTAATGAAAAACTGTTTTTT
NA	NA	TRBV5-1	TRBJ2-7	CASSLLGTASYEQYF	TGCGCCAGCAGCCTCCTCGGGACTGCCTCCTACGAGCAGTACTTC
NA	NA	TRBV4-1	TRBJ2-1	CASSQSLSWVRWYNEQFF	TGCGCCAGCAGCCAATCCTTATCGTGGGTGAGGTGGTACAATGAGCAGTTCTTC
NA	NA	TRBV5-1	TRBJ2-5	CASSPGQETQYF	TGCGCCAGCAGCCCGGGGCAAGAGACCCAGTACTTC
NA	NA	TRBV5-1	TRBJ2-7	CASSLQGKKSHF	TGCGCCAGCAGCTTGCAGGGAAAAAAATCCCACTTC
NA	TRBD2	TRBV5-1	TRBJ2-1	CASSTGPSGGAGEQFF	TGCGCCAGCAGCACGGGTCCTAGCGGGGGGGCTGGTGAGCAGTTCTTC
NA	NA	TRBV25-1	TRBJ2-1	CASSRGDNNEQFF	TGTGCCAGCAGCCGAGGGGACAACAATGAGCAGTTCTTC
medium-sized	TRBD1	TRBV27	TRBJ1-2	CASRPGQINYGYTF	TGTGCCAGCAGACCGGGACAGATTAACTATGGCTACACCTTC